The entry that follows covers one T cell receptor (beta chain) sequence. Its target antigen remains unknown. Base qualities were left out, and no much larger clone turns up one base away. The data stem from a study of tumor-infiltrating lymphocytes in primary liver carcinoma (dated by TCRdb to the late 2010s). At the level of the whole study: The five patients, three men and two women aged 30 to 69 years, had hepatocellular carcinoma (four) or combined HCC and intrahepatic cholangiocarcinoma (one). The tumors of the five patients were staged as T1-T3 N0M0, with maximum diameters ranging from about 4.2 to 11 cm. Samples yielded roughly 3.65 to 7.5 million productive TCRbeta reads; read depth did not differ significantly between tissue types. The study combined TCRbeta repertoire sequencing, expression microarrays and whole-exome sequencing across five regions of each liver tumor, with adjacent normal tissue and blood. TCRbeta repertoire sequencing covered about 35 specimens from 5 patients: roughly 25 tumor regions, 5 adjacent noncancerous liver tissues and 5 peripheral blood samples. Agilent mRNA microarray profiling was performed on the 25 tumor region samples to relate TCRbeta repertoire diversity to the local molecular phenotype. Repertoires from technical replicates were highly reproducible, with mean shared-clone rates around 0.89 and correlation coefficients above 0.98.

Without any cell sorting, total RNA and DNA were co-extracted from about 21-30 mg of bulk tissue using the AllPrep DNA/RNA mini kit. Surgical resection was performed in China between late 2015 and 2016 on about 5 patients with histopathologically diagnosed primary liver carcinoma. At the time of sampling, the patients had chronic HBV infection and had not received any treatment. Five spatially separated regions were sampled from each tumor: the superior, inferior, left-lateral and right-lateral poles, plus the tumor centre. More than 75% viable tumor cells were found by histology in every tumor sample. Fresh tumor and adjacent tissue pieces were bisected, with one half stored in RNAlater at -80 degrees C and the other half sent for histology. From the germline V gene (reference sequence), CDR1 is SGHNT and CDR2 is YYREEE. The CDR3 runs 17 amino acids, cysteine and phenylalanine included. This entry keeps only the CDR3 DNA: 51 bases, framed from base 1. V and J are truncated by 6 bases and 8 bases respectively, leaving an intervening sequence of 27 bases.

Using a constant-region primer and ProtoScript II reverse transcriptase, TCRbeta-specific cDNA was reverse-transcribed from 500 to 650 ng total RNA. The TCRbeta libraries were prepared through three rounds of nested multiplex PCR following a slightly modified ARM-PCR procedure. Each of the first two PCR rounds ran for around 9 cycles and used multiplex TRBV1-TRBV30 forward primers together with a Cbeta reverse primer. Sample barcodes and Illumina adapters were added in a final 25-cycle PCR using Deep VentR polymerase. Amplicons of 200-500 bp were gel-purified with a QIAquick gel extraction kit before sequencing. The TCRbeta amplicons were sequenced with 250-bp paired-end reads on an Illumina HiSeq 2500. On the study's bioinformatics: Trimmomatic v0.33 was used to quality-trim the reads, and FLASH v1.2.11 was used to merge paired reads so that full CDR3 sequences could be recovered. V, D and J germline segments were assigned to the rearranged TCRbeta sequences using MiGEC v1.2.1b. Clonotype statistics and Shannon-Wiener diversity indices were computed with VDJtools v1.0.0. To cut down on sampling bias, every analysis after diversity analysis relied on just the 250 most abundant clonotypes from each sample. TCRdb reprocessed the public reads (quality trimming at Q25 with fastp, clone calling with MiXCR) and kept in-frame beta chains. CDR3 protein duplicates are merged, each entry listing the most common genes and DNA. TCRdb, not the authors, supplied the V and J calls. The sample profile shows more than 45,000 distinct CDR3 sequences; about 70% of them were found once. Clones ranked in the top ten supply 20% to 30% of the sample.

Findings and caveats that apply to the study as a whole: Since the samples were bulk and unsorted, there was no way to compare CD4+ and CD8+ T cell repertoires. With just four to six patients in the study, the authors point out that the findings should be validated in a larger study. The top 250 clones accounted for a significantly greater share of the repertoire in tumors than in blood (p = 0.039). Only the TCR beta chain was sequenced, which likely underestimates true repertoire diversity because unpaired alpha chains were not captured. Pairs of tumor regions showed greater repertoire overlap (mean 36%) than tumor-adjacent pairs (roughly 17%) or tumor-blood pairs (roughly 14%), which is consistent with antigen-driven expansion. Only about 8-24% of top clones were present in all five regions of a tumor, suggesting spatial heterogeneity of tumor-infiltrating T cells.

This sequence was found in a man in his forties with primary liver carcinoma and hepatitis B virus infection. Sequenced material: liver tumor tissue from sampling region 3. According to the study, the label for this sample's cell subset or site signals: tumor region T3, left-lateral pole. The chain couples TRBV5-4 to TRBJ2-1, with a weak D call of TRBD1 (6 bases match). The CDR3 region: CASTRGGTSRAADEQFF. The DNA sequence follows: TGTGCCAGCACTCGTGGGGGCACCAGCCGCGCAGCCGATGAGCAGTTCTTC.